This paragraph covers one TCR beta chain sequence. The CDR3 has 13 residues. Germline-derived CDR1 and CDR2 are SGHVS and FQNEAQ. The V gene lost 4 bases and the J gene lost 6 bases, with 10 bases spanning the gap. These data come from a study of blood T cell repertoires in COVID-19. In the study overall: Samples representing acute and convalescent COVID-19 were sourced from the United States, Italy and Spain. The analysed material was cDNA or gDNA that came from T cells, B-cell-depleted T cells, or PBMCs.

Study processing details: Reference gene primer amplification in the assay estimated nucleated cell counts. Method: immunoSEQ multiplex PCR; TCRdb's copy keeps in-frame clones and lacks some. The D gene and trimming were derived from the DNA, and the V and J assignments and clone size from that table. The table lists under 250,000 clones, 65% to 85% of them singletons. This sequence joins TRBV7-8 and TRBJ2-1; D is perhaps TRBD2 (5 bases). The TCR comes from a woman aged 60-75 years with acute or convalescent COVID-19. Sequencing was carried out using peripheral blood. CDR3 DNA: TGTGCCAGCAGCTCCGGACGGGGCAATGAGCAGTTCTTC. The encoded protein is CASSSGRGNEQFF.